This is a list of T cell receptor beta chains from one sample in a study of follicular helper T cells after annual influenza vaccination. Only in-frame clones appear in the TCRdb table, and some are missing; sequencing was by immunoSEQ multiplex PCR. The table lists nearly 15,000 clones, 84% of them singletons. The specimen comprised CXCR5+ CD38- circulating T follicular helper cells from blood, sampled 7 days after influenza vaccination. These receptors all come from an adult who received the influenza vaccine. The CDR3 runs from the conserved cysteine through the conserved F or W. Each record gives: V gene, clone size, J gene, D gene, CDR3 DNA, CDR3 protein. D genes are given only for firm matches. Rows may omit the clone size; those that give it use once, few, many or a size class.

TRBV18	NA	TRBJ1-1	NA	TGTGCCAGCTCACCTCAGGGGAGTGAAGCTTTCTTT	CASSPQGSEAFF
TRBV29-1	NA	TRBJ2-1	NA	TGCAGCGGTCTGGTTAGCTCCTACAATGAGCAGTTCTTC	CSGLVSSYNEQFF
TRBV6-5	NA	TRBJ1-2	TRBD1	TGTGCCAGCAGTTGGACAGGGGGCAAAGGCTACACCTTC	CASSWTGGKGYTF
TRBV5-1	NA	TRBJ2-1	NA	TGCGCCAGCAGCTTGGCCGAACAGGATTTTAATGAGCAGTTCTTC	CASSLAEQDFNEQFF
TRBV6-5	NA	TRBJ1-2	NA	TGTGCCAGCAGTTACCATACAGAGGGCTATGGCTACACCTTC	CASSYHTEGYGYTF
TRBV5-4	NA	TRBJ2-3	TRBD2	TGTGCCAGCAGCCCCCCGCGGAGCGGGGGCCTAGATACGCAGTATTTT	CASSPPRSGGLDTQYF
TRBV4-2	few	TRBJ2-3	NA	TGTGCCAGCAGCCAATCCCCCGGGGGGCAGAAAGATACGCAGTATTTT	CASSQSPGGQKDTQYF
TRBV5-5	NA	TRBJ2-7	TRBD1	TGTGCCAGCAGCTCGGGACAGCTGGGCTACGAGCAGTACTTC	CASSSGQLGYEQYF
TRBV18	once	TRBJ2-1	TRBD2	TGTGCCAGCTCACGGGGGAGGGATGAGCAGTTCTTC	CASSRGRDEQFF
TRBV2	NA	TRBJ2-7	TRBD1	TGTGCCAGCAGGCCAACAGGGGTAAACGAGCAGTACTTC	CASRPTGVNEQYF
TRBV6-1	once	TRBJ1-5	NA	TGTGCCAGCAGCCAGGGGTGGAGCAATCAGCCCCAGCATTTT	CASSQGWSNQPQHF
TRBV14	NA	TRBJ2-7	TRBD1	TGTGCCAGCAGCCCCACGACGACAGGGGTGGAGTACTTC	CASSPTTTGVEYF
TRBV19	NA	TRBJ1-2	NA	TGTGCCAGTAGTATGGGGACAAACCGTGAGGGCTACACCTTC	CASSMGTNREGYTF
TRBV19	NA	TRBJ1-2	NA	TGTGCCAGTAGTACAGGGTATGGCTACACCTTC	CASSTGYGYTF
TRBV5-1	NA	TRBJ2-5	TRBD1	TGCGCCAGCAGCTCGACAGGGGACAACCAAGAGACCCAGTACTTC	CASSSTGDNQETQYF
TRBV12-5	NA	TRBJ2-1	TRBD2	TGTGCTAGTGGTTTGGAAATAAGGACTAGCGGGGGGAGGATGTACAATGAGCAGTTCTTC	CASGLEIRTSGGRMYNEQFF
TRBV9	NA	TRBJ2-3	NA	TGTGCCAGCGGCGTTACTAGCACAGATACGCAGTATTTT	CASGVTSTDTQYF
TRBV6-1	NA	TRBJ1-1	NA	TGTGCCTGCGGGTTCAGCAGGAGCACTGAAGCTTTCTTT	CACGFSRSTEAFF
TRBV5-1	once	TRBJ2-1	NA	TGCGCCAGCAGCTTCTCCCTTCAGGGGGCTACTAGCGTTCCGTTCTTC	CASSFSLQGATSVPFF
TRBV7-9	NA	TRBJ1-6	NA	TGTGCCAGCAGCTTAGAAGGGGTGGGGAATTCACCCCTCCACTTT	CASSLEGVGNSPLHF
TRBV12-5	NA	TRBJ1-2	TRBD1	TGTGCTAGTGGTTTGGTAGGAAGGACAGGGGGTGCCTATGGCTACACCTTC	CASGLVGRTGGAYGYTF
TRBV10-3	NA	TRBJ1-4	TRBD1	TGTGCCATCAGCGGGACAGCGTCGGATGAAAAACTGTTTTTT	CAISGTASDEKLFF
TRBV5-1	NA	TRBJ2-5	TRBD2	TGCGCCAGCAGCGTTGGGGTAGCGGGAGGGGAGACCCAGTACTTC	CASSVGVAGGETQYF
TRBV27	NA	TRBJ2-5	NA	TGTGCCAGCAGTCCAAGGACAGGGATAAGCGGGAGGGAGACCCAGTACTTC	CASSPRTGISGRETQYF
TRBV10-3	NA	TRBJ1-6	NA	TGTGCCATCAGTGAGTCGACTTTGGTTGGGAGTTCACCCCTCCACTTT	CAISESTLVGSSPLHF
TRBV19	NA	TRBJ2-6	TRBD1	TGTGCCAGTAGTTCGGGACAGCTAACTGGGGCCAACGTCCTGACTTTC	CASSSGQLTGANVLTF
TRBV11-2	NA	TRBJ2-3	NA	TGTGCCAGCAGCTCCGGGGGACTTATGGAAACAGATACGCAGTATTTT	CASSSGGLMETDTQYF
TRBV5-1	NA	TRBJ1-6	TRBD1	TGCGCCAGCAAGGCTTCCGGGACAGGGATGAATTCACCCCTCCACTTT	CASKASGTGMNSPLHF
TRBV5-1	NA	TRBJ2-3	NA	TGCGCCAGCACCATGGGACAATCCGGGAATACGCAGTATTTT	CASTMGQSGNTQYF
TRBV28	NA	TRBJ1-5	TRBD1	TGTGCCAGCAGTTTTGTTTTCGGGACAGGGGGCCTGGAGGGACAGCCCCAGCATTTT	CASSFVFGTGGLEGQPQHF
TRBV27	NA	TRBJ2-7	TRBD2	TGTGCCAGCAGTCAACCCCGGACTAGCGTCGTCTACGAGCAGTACTTC	CASSQPRTSVVYEQYF
TRBV5-6	NA	TRBJ1-4	TRBD1	TGTGCCAGCAGCTGGGGACAGGGACTTGAAAAACTGTTTTTT	CASSWGQGLEKLFF
TRBV4-2	NA	TRBJ2-3	NA	TGTGCCAGCAGCCCCTCGTCTTCGGGCACAGATACGCAGTATTTT	CASSPSSSGTDTQYF
TRBV19	once	TRBJ2-3	TRBD1	TGTGCCAGTAGTTTTTCGACAGGGTCGCGCACAGATACGCAGTATTTT	CASSFSTGSRTDTQYF
TRBV5-6	NA	TRBJ1-4	NA	TGTGCCAGCAGCTTGACTACAGAAAAACTGTTTTTT	CASSLTTEKLFF
TRBV19	NA	TRBJ2-3	TRBD1	TGTGCCAGTAGTAGACAGGGGGCAGCAGATACGCAGTATTTT	CASSRQGAADTQYF
TRBV27	NA	TRBJ2-7	TRBD2	TGTGCCAGCAGAAGGACTAGCGGGGGTTCCTACGAGCAGTACTTC	CASRRTSGGSYEQYF
TRBV5-1	NA	TRBJ2-4	NA	TGCGCCAGCAGCTTGGCCCAGGGTAGCAAAAACATTCAGTACTTC	CASSLAQGSKNIQYF
TRBV28	NA	TRBJ1-4	NA	TGTGCCAGCAGGCGGGGGTCCAATGAAAAACTGTTTTTT	CASRRGSNEKLFF
TRBV27	NA	TRBJ1-5	TRBD1	TGTGCCAGCAGTTCTGGACAGGTAAAGAATCAGCCCCAGCATTTT	CASSSGQVKNQPQHF
TRBV2	NA	TRBJ1-5	NA	TGTGCCAGCAGGGCAGACATTAGCAATCAGCCCCAGCATTTT	CASRADISNQPQHF
TRBV7-7	NA	TRBJ2-1	TRBD2	TGTGCTAGCAGCCTGGGTAGCGGGGCGAGCTCCTACAATGAGCAGTTCTTC	CASSLGSGASSYNEQFF
TRBV28	NA	TRBJ2-4	TRBD2	TGTGCCAGCACCCTCCAGAGGGGTTTGCGGGGGGCGGTCGGAAACATTCAGTACTTC	CASTLQRGLRGAVGNIQYF